The present T cell receptor beta chain was sequenced within a study of T cell changes during pregnancy in multiple sclerosis. Measured with immunoSEQ multiplex PCR; TCRdb has only the in-frame clones, and not every one. Here the sample spans under 75,000 clones, more than 80% being singletons. V gave up 1 base and J gave up 2 bases, with 13 bases separating them. Germline V gene lookup returns CDR1 SGHAT and CDR2 FQNNGV. The CDR3 runs 16 residues. This chain uses TRBV11-2 with TRBJ2-3, with D perhaps matching TRBD1 (6 bases). The specimen was CD4+ T cells from peripheral blood mononuclear cells, collected after pregnancy. The TCR comes from a female donor in good health, enrolled as a control in a pregnancy study. CDR3 nucleotides: TGTGCCAGCAGCTTAGTCCAGGGGTCCTTCACAGATACGCAGTATTTT. It translates to CASSLVQGSFTDTQYF.